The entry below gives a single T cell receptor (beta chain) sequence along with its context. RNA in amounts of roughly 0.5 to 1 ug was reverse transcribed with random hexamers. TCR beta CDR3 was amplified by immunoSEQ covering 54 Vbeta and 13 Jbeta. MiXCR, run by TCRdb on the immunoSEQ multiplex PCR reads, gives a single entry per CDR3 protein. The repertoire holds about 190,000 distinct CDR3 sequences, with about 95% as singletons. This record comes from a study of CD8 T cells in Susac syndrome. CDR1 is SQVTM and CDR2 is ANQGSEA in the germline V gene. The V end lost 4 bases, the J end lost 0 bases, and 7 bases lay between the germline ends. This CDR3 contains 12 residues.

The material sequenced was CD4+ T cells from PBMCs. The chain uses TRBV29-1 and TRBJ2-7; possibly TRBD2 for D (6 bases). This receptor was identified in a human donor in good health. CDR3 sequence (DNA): TGCAGCGTTGTACTAGCCTCCTACGAGCAGTACTTC. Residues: CSVVLASYEQYF.